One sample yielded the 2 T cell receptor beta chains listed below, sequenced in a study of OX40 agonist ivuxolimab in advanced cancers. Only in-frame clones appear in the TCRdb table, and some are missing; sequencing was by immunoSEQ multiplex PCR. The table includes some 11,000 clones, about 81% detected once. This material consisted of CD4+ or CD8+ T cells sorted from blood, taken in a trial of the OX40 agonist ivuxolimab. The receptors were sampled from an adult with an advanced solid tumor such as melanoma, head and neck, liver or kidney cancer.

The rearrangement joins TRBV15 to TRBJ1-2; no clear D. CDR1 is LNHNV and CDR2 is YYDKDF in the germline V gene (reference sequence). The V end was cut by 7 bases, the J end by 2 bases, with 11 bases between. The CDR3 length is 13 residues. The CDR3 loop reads CATTDGVNYGYTF. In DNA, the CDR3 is TGTGCCACCACCGACGGGGTAAACTATGGCTACACCTTC.

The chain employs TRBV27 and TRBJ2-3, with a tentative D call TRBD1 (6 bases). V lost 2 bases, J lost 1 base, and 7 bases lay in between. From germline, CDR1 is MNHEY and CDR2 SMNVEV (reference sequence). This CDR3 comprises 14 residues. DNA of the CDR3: TGTGCCAGCAGTTTAAACAGGGGCACAGATACGCAGTATTTT. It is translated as CASSLNRGTDTQYF.